This T cell receptor (beta chain) was captured in a study of T cell clones after liver transplantation. The wider study: Tolerance: complete withdrawal held at least one year, liver enzymes staying within twice normal.

Study-level results: Migration into the graft, not deletion, may explain lost graft donor-reactive T cells.

TCRdb keeps only in-frame clones here, not all; method: immunoSEQ multiplex PCR. This sample yields several thousand clones, of which about 80% are seen a single time; 18% belongs to the top ten. With regard to this clone: Its specificity is not known.

The CDR3 is 14 residues long. Deletions cut 8 bases from V and 8 bases from J, with 19 bases between. The germline gives CDR1 SNHLY, CDR2 FYNNEI. The source material was CD8+ T cells from blood, sampled before liver transplant. This chain connects TRBV2 to TRBJ2-1; D is possibly TRBD2 (6 bases). The clonotype originates from a human donor who received a liver transplant. CDR3 nucleotide sequence: TGTGCCAGCTCCGTAATGACTAGACGCGATGAGCAGTTCTTC. It codes for CASSVMTRRDEQFF.